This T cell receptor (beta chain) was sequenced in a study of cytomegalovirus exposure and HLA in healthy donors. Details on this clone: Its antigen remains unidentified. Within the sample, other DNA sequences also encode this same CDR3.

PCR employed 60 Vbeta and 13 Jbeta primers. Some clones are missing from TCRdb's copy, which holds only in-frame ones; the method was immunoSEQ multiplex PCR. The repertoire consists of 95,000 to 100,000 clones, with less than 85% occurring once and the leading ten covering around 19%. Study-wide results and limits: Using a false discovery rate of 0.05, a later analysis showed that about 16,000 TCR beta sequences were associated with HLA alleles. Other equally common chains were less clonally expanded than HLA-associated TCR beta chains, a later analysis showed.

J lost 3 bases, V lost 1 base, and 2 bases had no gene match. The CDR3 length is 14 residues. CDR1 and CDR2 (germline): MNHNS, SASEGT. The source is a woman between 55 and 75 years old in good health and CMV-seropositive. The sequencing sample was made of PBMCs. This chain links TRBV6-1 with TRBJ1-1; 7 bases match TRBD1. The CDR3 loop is CASSEDRGDTEAFF. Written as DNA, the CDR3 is TGTGCCAGCAGTGAAGACAGGGGAGACACTGAAGCTTTCTTT.